What follows are 20 T cell receptor beta chains derived from one specimen sequenced in a study of T cell repertoires in cytomegalovirus infection. Each CDR3 protein is one row after TCRdb ran MiXCR on the reads. The sample consists of 150,000 to 200,000 distinct CDR3 sequences, more than 15% of them appearing once. Sequenced material: CD8+ T cells from PBMCs. The source is a human donor in good health (CMV status not recorded). Some clones in this sample may be carry-over from other donors' samples.

This clonotype was detected a few times. The chain has TRBV19 and TRBJ2-7; D not resolved. Trimming cost V 8 bases and J 4 bases, with 15 bases left between them. Germline V gene lookup returns CDR1 LNHDA and CDR2 SQIVND (reference sequence). This CDR3 spans 13 amino acids. In DNA form, the CDR3 reads TGTGCCAGTGCGGCTTCCCACGGGTACGAGCAGTACTTC. Translating it yields CASAASHGYEQYF.

This sequence joins TRBV29-1 and TRBJ1-1; the D is unclear. Germline CDR1 reads SQVTM; CDR2 reads ANQGSEA. Trimming removed 6 bases from V and 0 bases from J, with 14 bases in between. The CDR3 contains 14 residues. The CDR3 sequence: CSVGYSRVNTEAFF. DNA for the CDR3: TGCAGCGTCGGGTACTCCCGGGTGAACACTGAAGCTTTCTTT.

The CDR3 DNA is TGTGCCATCAGGGCGAGTGGGGGAACCTACGAGCAGTACTTC. This translates into CAIRASGGTYEQYF. The gene calls are TRBV10-3 and TRBJ2-7, with D perhaps being TRBD1 or TRBD2 (5 bases each). V was cut by 6 bases and J by 2 bases, with 14 bases left in between. Germline lookup yields CDR1 ENHRY and CDR2 SYGVKD. The CDR3 has 14 amino acids.

J is TRBJ2-7 and V is TRBV15; possible D gene TRBD1, 6 bases. CDR1 is LNHNV, CDR2 YYDKDF, per germline (reference sequence). V lost 0 bases to trimming and J lost 3 bases, with 12 bases between them. The CDR3 is 15 amino acids. DNA of the CDR3: TGTGCCACCAGCAGAGAGGTACAGGGCTTCTACGAGCAGTACTTC. Translation: CATSREVQGFYEQYF. The entire variable domain, with the rest obtained from reference TRBV15 and TRBJ2-7, is as follows: DAMVIQNPRYQVTQFGKPVTLSCSQTLNHNVMYWYQQKSSQAPKLLFHYYDKDFNNEADTPDNFQSRRPNTSFCFLDIRSPGLGDTAMYLCATSREVQGFYEQYFGPGTRLTVT.

This chain connects TRBV28 to TRBJ2-7; D is unclear. CDR1 and CDR2 from the germline V gene are MDHEN and SYDVKM. The V gene lost 0 bases and the J gene lost 5 bases, with 5 bases spanning the gap. The CDR3 sequence is 12 residues long. CDR3 loop: CASSLWGNEQYF. DNA for the CDR3: TGTGCCAGCAGTTTATGGGGGAACGAGCAGTACTTC.

The CDR3 here is CASTLSGGGTDTQYF. Written as DNA, the CDR3 is TGTGCCAGCACCCTAAGCGGGGGGGGCACAGATACGCAGTATTTT. The gene calls are TRBV7-2 and TRBJ2-3; the match to TRBD2 covers 10 bases. J lost 1 base, V lost 7 bases, and 5 bases had no gene match. The CDR3 is 15 residues long. Germline assignment: CDR1 SGHTA and CDR2 FQGNSA.

This CDR3 is CATLGGTGDTNVLTF. The CDR3 DNA follows: TGTGCCACCCTAGGGGGGACAGGGGATACCAACGTCCTGACTTTC. V gene TRBV5-6 combines with J gene TRBJ2-6, with 10 nucleotides matching TRBD1. CDR3 length: 15 residues. The germline V gene encodes CDR1 SGHDT and CDR2 YYEEEE. J was trimmed by 8 bases and V by 9 bases; bases with no gene match: 11.

This chain joins TRBV6-2 or TRBV6-3 and TRBJ2-7; possible D gene TRBD2, 5 bases. The CDR3 covers 13 residues. Between the trimmed V and J ends, which lost 2 bases and 7 bases, there was a span of 12 bases. Germline V lookup: CDR1 MNHEY, CDR2 SVGEGT. DNA for the CDR3: TGTGCCAGCAGTTACGTTGGAGGTAGGGAGCAGTACTTC. The encoded protein is CASSYVGGREQYF.

This clonotype has just a few counts. The chain uses TRBV6-1 and TRBJ2-5; D remains unclear. The CDR3 is made up of 11 amino acids. Germline lookup yields CDR1 MNHNS and CDR2 SASEGT. V lost 6 bases and J 5 bases, leaving 7 bases between the germline ends. The CDR3 loop is CASRTGETQYF. The CDR3 coding sequence is TGTGCCAGCAGAACTGGGGAGACCCAGTACTTC.

The sample holds a few counts of this clonotype. CDR3 nucleotide sequence: TGTGCCAGCAGCCCGTGGGGGAGGACAGATACGCAGTATTTT. This translates into CASSPWGRTDTQYF. The chain uses TRBV9 and TRBJ2-3, with D tentatively TRBD2 (6 bases). The CDR3 contains 14 residues. Trimming took off 4 bases at V and 3 bases at J, with 12 bases between the two ends. The V gene's germline CDR1 is SGDLS and CDR2 YYNGEE.

The chain uses TRBV7-9 and TRBJ2-1; TRBD2 matches at 15 bases. CDR3 length: 17 amino acids. V gave up 5 bases and J gave up 4 bases; unmatched junction bases: 6. Germline CDR1 reads SEHNR; CDR2 reads FQNEAQ (reference sequence). The CDR3 protein is CASSKTGTSGRYNEQFF. CDR3 nucleotides: TGTGCCAGCAGCAAAACCGGGACTAGCGGGAGGTACAATGAGCAGTTCTTC.

The chain links TRBV12-3 or TRBV12-4 to TRBJ2-1; TRBD1 matches at 8 bases. This CDR3 has 14 amino acids. Trimming cost V 6 bases and J 7 bases; bases outside gene matches: 8. CDR3 protein: CASRPGTGWNEQFF. CDR3 sequence (DNA): TGTGCCAGCAGGCCCGGGACAGGTTGGAATGAGCAGTTCTTC.

The genes are TRBV11-2 and TRBJ1-1; TRBD1 matches 7 bases. CDR3 size: 14 residues. After removal of 1 base from V and 7 bases from J, the junction contained 6 bases not matched to a gene. CDR1 is SGHAT and CDR2 is FQNNGV in the germline V gene. The CDR3, as DNA: TGTGCCAGCAGCTTAGGCAGGGGGGGGAGTGAAGCTTTCTTT. Translating it yields CASSLGRGGSEAFF. Filled out from reference TRBV11-2 and TRBJ1-1, the complete variable domain reads EAGVAQSPRYKIIEKRQSVAFWCNPISGHATLYWYQQILGQGPKLLIQFQNNGVVDDSQLPKDRFSAERLKGVDSTLKIQPAKLEDSAVYLCASSLGRGGSEAFFGQGTRLTVV.

This clonotype was counted a few times. V gene TRBV11-3 combines with J gene TRBJ2-2; no clear D. The germline V gene encodes CDR1 SGHNT and CDR2 YENEEA. Trimming took off 0 bases at V and 2 bases at J, with 10 bases between the two ends. This CDR3 has 16 amino acids. Here the CDR3 reads CASSLDGGYNTGELFF. The CDR3 DNA follows: TGTGCCAGCAGCTTAGATGGCGGATATAACACCGGGGAGCTGTTTTTT.

This clonotype was seen many times. This chain links TRBV3-1 with TRBJ2-1, with 8 bases aligning to TRBD2. The V gene end was trimmed by 0 bases and the J gene end by 2 bases; junction bases not matched to a gene: 3. This CDR3 region has 16 residues. Germline V gene sequence: CDR1 LGHDT, CDR2 YNNKEL (reference sequence). The CDR3 DNA reads TGTGCCAGCAGCCAAGATACCGGGGGGGCCTACAATGAGCAGTTCTTC. Protein product: CASSQDTGGAYNEQFF.

The rearrangement uses TRBV12-5 and TRBJ2-7; TRBD1 might be the D (6 bases). V was pared by 5 bases and J by 0 bases, with 8 bases between. CDR3 length: 13 residues. Germline CDR1 and CDR2: LGHNT and FRNRAP. The CDR3 DNA reads as TGTGCTAGTGGTCAGGGGAGCTCCTACGAGCAGTACTTC. Its translation is CASGQGSSYEQYF.

V gene TRBV29-1 combines with J gene TRBJ2-3; TRBD1 is a possible D gene (6 bases). Between the trimmed V and J ends, which lost 7 bases and 4 bases, there was a span of 9 bases. The CDR3 covers 11 residues. Per germline, CDR1 SQVTM and CDR2 ANQGSEA. The CDR3 here is CSARGSDTQYF. CDR3 bases: TGCAGCGCCAGGGGTTCAGATACGCAGTATTTT.

This clonotype was recorded a few times. V is TRBV6-2 or TRBV6-3 and J is TRBJ2-4; D perhaps matches TRBD2 (5 bases). Between the trimmed V and J ends, which lost 6 bases and 0 bases, there was a span of 9 bases. The CDR3 totals 14 residues. CDR1 is MNHEY and CDR2 is SVGEGT in the germline V gene. The DNA of the CDR3 is TGTGCCAGCAGGACGGGGTTAGCCAAAAACATTCAGTACTTC. This translates into CASRTGLAKNIQYF.

This rearrangement joins TRBV7-8 to TRBJ2-6, with 7 bases aligning to TRBD2. The CDR3 consists of 15 residues. The ends lost 2 bases at V and 2 bases at J; junction bases unmatched: 0. Germline CDR1 reads SGHVS; CDR2 reads FQNEAQ. CDR3 amino acids: CASSLRGAGANVLTF. DNA for the CDR3: TGTGCCAGCAGCTTACGGGGGGCTGGGGCCAACGTCCTGACTTTC.

This clonotype turned up a few times. The chain employs TRBV5-6 and TRBJ2-7; D unresolved. The CDR3 spans 12 residues. CDR1 is SGHDT and CDR2 is YYEEEE in the germline V gene. The germline V and J ends were trimmed by 4 bases and 6 bases, with 11 bases remaining between them. The CDR3 reads CASSPLGSEQYF. The CDR3 nucleotides read TGTGCCAGCAGCCCCCTCGGCTCCGAGCAGTACTTC.